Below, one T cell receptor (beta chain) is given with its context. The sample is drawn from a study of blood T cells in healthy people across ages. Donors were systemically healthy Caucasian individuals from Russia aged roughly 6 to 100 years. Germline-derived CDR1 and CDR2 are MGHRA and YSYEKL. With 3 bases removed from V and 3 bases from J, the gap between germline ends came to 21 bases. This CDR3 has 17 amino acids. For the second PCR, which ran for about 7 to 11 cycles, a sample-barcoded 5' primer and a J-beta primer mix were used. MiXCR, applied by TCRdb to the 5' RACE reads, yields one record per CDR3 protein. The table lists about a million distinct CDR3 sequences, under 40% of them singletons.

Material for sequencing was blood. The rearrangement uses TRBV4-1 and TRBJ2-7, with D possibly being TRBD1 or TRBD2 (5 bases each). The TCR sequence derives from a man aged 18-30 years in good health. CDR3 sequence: CASSQNFATAGIYEQYF. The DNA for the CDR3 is TGCGCCAGCAGCCAGAACTTCGCGACAGCCGGGATCTACGAGCAGTACTTC.